The clone carrying this T cell receptor (beta chain) was seen many times. Researchers took RNA transcripts and amplified the TCR beta CDR3 regions from them. The TCR CDR3 was amplified in a first-round RT-PCR using the HTBI primer set. MiXCR, run by TCRdb on the multiplex PCR reads, gives a single entry per CDR3 protein. Of around 340,000 distinct CDR3 sequences in the sample, over 20% were seen once. This entry is derived from a study of T cells in Graves' hyperthyroidism and ophthalmopathy. Diagnosis of hyperthyroidism was new in patients aged 18 to 65, and its duration was under 2 months. The CDR3 totals 14 residues. Germline loops: CDR1 SEHNR, CDR2 FQNEAQ (reference sequence). The V end was cut by 2 bases, the J end by 3 bases, with 11 bases between.

This clonotype was sampled from a woman aged 45-59 years with Graves' hyperthyroidism. The chain couples TRBV7-9 to TRBJ2-7; no clear D. The sample taken for sequencing was blood. The CDR3 here is CASSLLSRDYEQYF. CDR3 DNA: TGTGCCAGCAGCTTACTATCTAGAGACTACGAGCAGTACTTC.